This TCR beta chain comes out of a study of blood T cell repertoires in COVID-19. About the study: Samples of COVID-19 (acute and convalescent) were obtained from the United States, Italy and Spain. The cDNA or gDNA used as material had been derived from T cells, B-cell-depleted T cells, or PBMCs.

CDR1 is LGHNA and CDR2 is YSLEER in the germline V gene. CDR3 length equals 16 residues. The V segment lost 0 bases and the J segment 6 bases; nucleotides outside the gene matches: 7. Patients at the Seattle site were enrolled during active infection and followed longitudinally. Only in-frame clones appear in the TCRdb table, and some are missing; sequencing was by immunoSEQ multiplex PCR. The table has 80,000 to 95,000 clones, roughly 76% seen once. The sequence was collected from a man older than 75 with COVID-19, enrolled during active disease. This sequence joins TRBV4-3 and TRBJ2-2; 7 positions match TRBD2. Sequencing was performed on peripheral blood. CDR3: CASSQEAGTRAGELFF. The CDR3 DNA follows: TGCGCCAGCAGCCAAGAAGCGGGGACGAGGGCCGGGGAGCTGTTTTTT.